This T cell receptor beta chain was sequenced for a study of blood T cells in healthy people across ages. The study, taken as a whole, reports: Roughly linear age-related decline in beta diversity appeared, significant by age roughly 40.

In the case of this clonotype: Its specificity is unknown.

A second PCR of 7 to 11 cycles used a sample-barcoded 5' primer and a J-beta primer mix. TCRdb fed the 5' RACE reads into MiXCR, producing one record per CDR3 protein. This table has just under 750,000 distinct CDR3 sequences, 22% appearing once. The sequenced material came from blood. This sequence was found in a man aged 70-80 years in good health.

This CDR3 is CASSLLRDSLSLATQYF. The DNA for the CDR3 is TGTGCCAGCAGTTTACTTCGGGACAGCCTATCACTCGCTACGCAGTATTTT. V is TRBV27 and J is TRBJ2-3; 7 bases align to TRBD1. The germline gives CDR1 MNHEY, CDR2 SMNVEV (reference sequence). V dropped 2 bases and J dropped 8; count of bases not matched to a gene: 16. The CDR3 loop spans 17 amino acids.